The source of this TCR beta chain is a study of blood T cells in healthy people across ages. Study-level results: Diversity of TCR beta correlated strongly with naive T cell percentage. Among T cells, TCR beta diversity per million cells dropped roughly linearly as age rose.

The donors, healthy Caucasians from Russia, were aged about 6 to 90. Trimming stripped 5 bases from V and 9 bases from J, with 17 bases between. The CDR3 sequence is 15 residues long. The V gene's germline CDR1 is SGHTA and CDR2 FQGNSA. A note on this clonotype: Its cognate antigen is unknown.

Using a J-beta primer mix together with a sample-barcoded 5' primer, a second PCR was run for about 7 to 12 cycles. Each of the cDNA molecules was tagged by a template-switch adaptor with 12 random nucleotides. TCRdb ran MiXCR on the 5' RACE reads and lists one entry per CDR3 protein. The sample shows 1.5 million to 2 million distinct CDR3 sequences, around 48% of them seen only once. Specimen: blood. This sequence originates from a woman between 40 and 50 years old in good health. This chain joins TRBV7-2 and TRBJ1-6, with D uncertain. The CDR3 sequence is CASSPWAAEGSPLHF. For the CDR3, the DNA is TGTGCCAGCAGCCCCTGGGCAGCCGAGGGTTCACCCCTCCACTTT.